The 7 T cell receptor beta chains reported below all come from one sample, sequenced in a study of shared clonotypes between healthy human individuals. TCRdb keeps only in-frame clones here, not all; method: immunoSEQ multiplex PCR. The sample carries under 1,100,000 clones, 78% recorded once. Sequences were obtained from memory CD4+ T cells from PBMCs. The sample's subset: CD45RA-negative fraction. Source of these receptors: a man aged 18 to 35 in good health. Some clones in this sample may be carry-over from other donors' samples.

The rearrangement joins TRBV2 to TRBJ2-1; D not resolved. CDR3 length equals 16 residues. The V and J ends lost 2 bases and 0 bases respectively, with 11 bases between them. CDR1 and CDR2 (germline): SNHLY, FYNNEI. The CDR3 DNA reads TGTGCCAGCAGTGAATTACCGGTCCCCTCCTACAATGAGCAGTTCTTC. Amino acids: CASSELPVPSYNEQFF. The full variable domain, completed using reference TRBV2 and TRBJ2-1, is EPEVTQTPSHQVTQMGQEVILRCVPISNHLYFYWYRQILGQKVEFLVSFYNNEISEKSEIFDDQFSVERPDGSNFTLKIRSTKLEDSAMYFCASSELPVPSYNEQFFGPGTRLTVL.

V and J are TRBV7-8 and TRBJ1-2; tentatively, D is TRBD1 (5 bases). Between the trimmed V and J ends, which lost 10 bases and 7 bases, there was a span of 19 bases. There are 13 residues in the CDR3. The germline V gene has CDR1 SGHVS and CDR2 FQNEAQ. The CDR3 protein is CATGVGWGSGYTF. Written as DNA, the CDR3 is TGTGCCACGGGGGTGGGGTGGGGTTCTGGCTACACCTTC.

The chain uses TRBV28 and TRBJ2-7; D is possibly TRBD1 (5 bases). V lost 3 bases, J lost 9 bases, and 12 bases lay in between. Germline V lookup: CDR1 MDHEN, CDR2 SYDVKM. The CDR3 covers 12 residues. The DNA for the CDR3 is TGTGCCAGCAGTTTCGGAGTGCAGGGGCAGTACTTC. Translated, it gives CASSFGVQGQYF.

In this sample, this clone turned up many times. At the DNA level, this CDR3 is encoded by other sequences in the same sample as well. This chain connects TRBV29-1 to TRBJ2-3, with D unclear. The germline V gene encodes CDR1 SQVTM and CDR2 ANQGSEA. The CDR3 has 10 residues. The V end was cut by 8 bases, the J end by 2 bases, with 5 bases between. CDR3 protein: CSSNTDTQYF. The CDR3 nucleotides are TGCAGCTCCAACACAGATACGCAGTATTTT.

The chain combines TRBV9 with TRBJ2-1; 9 bases line up with TRBD1. The CDR3 extends over 15 amino acids. Trimming removed 0 bases from V and 8 bases from J; junction bases left unmatched: 6. Germline CDR1 reads SGDLS; CDR2 reads YYNGEE. CDR3 DNA: TGTGCCAGCAGCGTAGTACCGGGACAGGGCTATGAGCAGTTCTTC. This codes for CASSVVPGQGYEQFF.

The chain is built from TRBV18 and TRBJ1-1; no firm D call. This CDR3 comprises 14 residues. V was trimmed by 4 bases and J by 1 base, leaving 10 bases between them. The germline CDR1 and CDR2 sequences are KGHSH and LQKENI. The CDR3 DNA sequence: TGTGCCAGCTCACGAGACGGGCAGAACACTGAAGCTTTCTTT. Translated: CASSRDGQNTEAFF. The variable domain in full, with the rest retrieved from reference TRBV18 and TRBJ1-1, is NAGVMQNPRHLVRRRGQEARLRCSPMKGHSHVYWYRQLPEEGLKFMVYLQKENIIDESGMPKERFSAEFPKEGPSILRIQQVVRGDSAAYFCASSRDGQNTEAFFGQGTRLTVV.

This clone occurred a few times. This CDR3 reads CASRLAGANTGELFF. The CDR3 DNA sequence: TGTGCCAGCAGGCTAGCGGGAGCTAACACCGGGGAGCTGTTTTTT. The chain links TRBV6-5 to TRBJ2-2, with 10 bases lining up with TRBD2. Germline loops: CDR1 MNHEY, CDR2 SVGAGI. Losses at the gene ends were 6 bases for V and 2 bases for J; bases not matched to a gene: 3. The CDR3 runs 15 residues.